Shown below are 23 T cell receptor beta chains from a single sample sequenced in a study of follicular helper T cells after annual influenza vaccination. Generated by immunoSEQ multiplex PCR, the TCRdb table keeps only in-frame clones and is missing some. Here the sample spans about 6,800 clones, around 80% being singletons. The time point here: 2015-2016 season, 7 days after influenza vaccination. The specimen comprised CXCR5- memory CD4+ T cells sorted from blood, sampled 7 days after influenza vaccination. These receptors were obtained from an adult who received the influenza vaccine.

This chain connects TRBV7-6 to TRBJ2-3, with D perhaps matching TRBD1 (5 bases). CDR3 length equals 13 residues. V dropped 2 bases and J dropped 4 bases, with 7 bases sitting between them. Germline V gene data show CDR1 as SGHVS and CDR2 as FNYEAQ. Here the CDR3 DNA reads TGTGCCAGCAGCTTAATGGGGCCAGATACGCAGTATTTT. Its translation is CASSLMGPDTQYF.

The rearrangement uses TRBV28 and TRBJ2-5; possibly TRBD2 for D (6 bases). There are 12 residues in the CDR3. Trimming shortened V by 7 bases and J by 7 bases, and 13 bases separated the two germline ends. Germline CDR1 and CDR2: MDHEN and SYDVKM. CDR3 amino acids: CASNPRGGTQYF. The CDR3 DNA sequence: TGTGCCAGCAACCCGCGGGGTGGGACCCAGTACTTC.

This chain connects TRBV6-5 to TRBJ2-5; 7 bases are shared with TRBD2. This CDR3 has 15 amino acids. After removal of 0 bases from V and 2 bases from J, the junction contained 3 bases not matched to a gene. Germline V gives CDR1 MNHEY, CDR2 SVGAGI. CDR3 DNA sequence: TGTGCCAGCAGTTACTCGGGAGGGACTCAAGAGACCCAGTACTTC. Its translation is CASSYSGGTQETQYF.

The genes are TRBV6-5 and TRBJ2-5, with D perhaps matching TRBD1 (6 bases). The CDR3 sequence is 14 residues long. V was cut by 0 bases and J by 5 bases, with 10 bases left in between. In germline, CDR1 is MNHEY, CDR2 SVGAGI. This chain's CDR3 is CASSYSGGRETQYF. In DNA form, the CDR3 reads TGTGCCAGCAGTTACTCTGGGGGCAGGGAGACCCAGTACTTC.

The chain is built from TRBV15 and TRBJ1-2, with D unresolved. The CDR3 totals 15 residues. Germline assignment: CDR1 LNHNV and CDR2 YYDKDF (reference sequence). The V gene lost 1 base and the J gene lost 7 bases, with 16 bases spanning the gap. CDR3 residues: CATSRAIVPSAGYTF. The CDR3 coding sequence is TGTGCCACCAGCAGAGCCATAGTCCCCAGCGCTGGCTACACCTTC. The variable domain in full, with the rest retrieved from reference TRBV15 and TRBJ1-2, is DAMVIQNPRYQVTQFGKPVTLSCSQTLNHNVMYWYQQKSSQAPKLLFHYYDKDFNNEADTPDNFQSRRPNTSFCFLDIRSPGLGDTAMYLCATSRAIVPSAGYTFGSGTRLTVV.

The rearrangement joins TRBV28 to TRBJ1-4; tentatively, D is TRBD1 (5 bases). Germline V lookup: CDR1 MDHEN, CDR2 SYDVKM. Trimming took 2 bases from V and 11 from J, leaving 9 bases between them. The CDR3 has 12 amino acids. CDR3 sequence: CASSLRGFKLFF. The CDR3 DNA follows: TGTGCCAGCAGTTTAAGGGGATTTAAACTGTTTTTT.

The chain joins TRBV7-2 to TRBJ2-4, with 8 nucleotides matching TRBD1. This CDR3 is built from 14 residues. The V gene end was trimmed by 3 bases and the J gene end by 8 bases; junction bases not matched to a gene: 6. Germline values: CDR1 SGHTA, CDR2 FQGNSA. The CDR3 loop reads CASSLQGARDIQYF. In DNA, the CDR3 is TGTGCCAGCAGCTTGCAGGGGGCTCGGGACATTCAGTACTTC.

V gene TRBV7-2 combines with J gene TRBJ1-3, with 7 nucleotides matching TRBD1. The ends lost 7 bases at V and 2 bases at J; junction bases unmatched: 5. The CDR3 length is 14 residues. The V gene's germline CDR1 is SGHTA and CDR2 FQGNSA. The CDR3 coding sequence is TGTGCCAGCAAGTGGCAGGGGGCTGGAAACACCATATATTTT. It codes for CASKWQGAGNTIYF. Full variable domain (remainder filled in from reference TRBV7-2 and TRBJ1-3): GAGVSQSPSNKVTEKGKDVELRCDPISGHTALYWYRQSLGQGLEFLIYFQGNSAPDKSGLPSDRFSAERTGGSVSTLTIQRTQQEDSAVYLCASKWQGAGNTIYFGEGSWLTVV.

The chain combines TRBV11-3 with TRBJ1-3; weak D call: TRBD1 (5 bases). The germline V gene encodes CDR1 SGHNT and CDR2 YENEEA. The CDR3 consists of 17 residues. The V and J ends lost 0 bases and 0 bases respectively, with 12 bases between them. The CDR3 DNA reads as TGTGCCAGCAGCTTAGACGGGGTTGGGGCCTCTGGAAACACCATATATTTT. Translating it yields CASSLDGVGASGNTIYF.

V gene TRBV7-8 combines with J gene TRBJ1-4; D gene unclear. CDR3 length: 15 residues. Germline CDR1 is SGHVS and CDR2 is FQNEAQ. The V gene lost 5 bases and the J gene lost 0 bases, with 10 bases spanning the gap. The CDR3 DNA sequence: TGTGCCAGCAGCCCACAACGGGCAACTAATGAAAAACTGTTTTTT. Translating it yields CASSPQRATNEKLFF.

This chain connects TRBV18 to TRBJ1-3; no firm D call. Looked up from germline, CDR1 is KGHSH and CDR2 is LQKENI. Deletions cut 1 base from V and 11 bases from J, with 15 bases between. CDR3 length: 14 residues. Here the CDR3 DNA reads TGTGCCAGCTCACCACAGCCACCTTTTAGTCCCATATATTTT. It specifies CASSPQPPFSPIYF.

The chain couples TRBV28 to TRBJ1-2, with no clear D. The CDR3 is 15 residues long. Between the trimmed V and J ends, which lost 1 base and 4 bases, there was a span of 13 bases. CDR1 and CDR2 from the germline V gene are MDHEN and SYDVKM. The CDR3 region has the DNA TGTGCCAGCAGTTTATACGGCCCCGGTGGCTATGGCTACACCTTC. It translates to CASSLYGPGGYGYTF.

The V gene is TRBV6-6, the J gene TRBJ2-2; possibly TRBD1 or TRBD2 for D (6 bases each). Germline lookup yields CDR1 MNHNY and CDR2 SVGAGI (reference sequence). Trimming took off 6 bases at V and 2 bases at J, with 13 bases between the two ends. The CDR3 length is 15 residues. The CDR3 nucleotides are TGTGCCAGCAGAAACGGGGGACAAAACACCGGGGAGCTGTTTTTT. It translates to CASRNGGQNTGELFF.

This rearrangement joins TRBV7-8 to TRBJ2-7, with D perhaps assigned TRBD1 or TRBD2 (5 bases each). V shed 1 base and J shed 2 bases, with 9 bases lying between them. Germline V CDR1 and CDR2: SGHVS, FQNEAQ. The CDR3 has 14 amino acids. The CDR3 DNA reads TGTGCCAGCAGCTTAGGTGGGGGAGCCTACGAGCAGTACTTC. Amino acids: CASSLGGGAYEQYF.

This clone was seen just once. The chain is built from TRBV19 and TRBJ2-1, with TRBD2 identical over 7 bases. Germline loops: CDR1 LNHDA, CDR2 SQIVND (reference sequence). This CDR3 spans 15 amino acids. V was pared by 5 bases and J by 0 bases, with 4 bases of the junction left unmatched. CDR3 DNA sequence: TGTGCCAGTAGTCCCCGACTAGCCTCCTACAATGAGCAGTTCTTC. Translation: CASSPRLASYNEQFF.

V is TRBV6-6 and J is TRBJ2-5; 9 bases map to TRBD2. This CDR3 spans 15 amino acids. V lost 5 bases, J lost 5 bases, and 9 bases stayed unmatched. Germline V lookup: CDR1 MNHNY, CDR2 SVGAGI (reference sequence). As DNA, the CDR3 is TGTGCCAGCAGTCCTCGACTAGCGGTACGGGAGACCCAGTACTTC. Amino acids: CASSPRLAVRETQYF.

The chain has TRBV19 and TRBJ2-2, with TRBD1 matching 8 bases. The trim removed 4 bases at V and 4 bases at J, leaving 2 bases unmatched. The CDR3 consists of 14 residues. Per germline, CDR1 LNHDA and CDR2 SQIVND (reference sequence). CDR3 DNA: TGTGCCAGTAGTAACAGGGGGACCACCGGGGAGCTGTTTTTT. Its protein product is CASSNRGTTGELFF.

The chain uses TRBV7-2 and TRBJ2-7; perhaps D is TRBD1 or TRBD2 (5 bases each). The germline V gene encodes CDR1 SGHTA and CDR2 FQGNSA. This CDR3 spans 13 amino acids. Trimming left V 6 bases short and J 3 bases short, with 12 bases between. CDR3 protein: CASRARDGYEQYF. DNA of the CDR3: TGTGCCAGCAGGGCCCGGGACGGCTACGAGCAGTACTTC. Filled out from reference TRBV7-2 and TRBJ2-7, the complete variable domain reads GAGVSQSPSNKVTEKGKDVELRCDPISGHTALYWYRQSLGQGLEFLIYFQGNSAPDKSGLPSDRFSAERTGGSVSTLTIQRTQQEDSAVYLCASRARDGYEQYFGPGTRLTVT.

V is TRBV6-6 and J is TRBJ1-3, with TRBD1 matching 9 bases. The J segment lost 8 bases and the V segment lost 5 bases, leaving 13 bases of the junction unmatched. Germline assignment: CDR1 MNHNY and CDR2 SVGAGI (reference sequence). This CDR3 contains 16 residues. CDR3 protein: CASSDFEQGARDTIYF. The DNA of the CDR3 is TGTGCCAGCAGTGACTTTGAACAGGGGGCTAGGGACACCATATATTTT.

This CDR3 reads CASSLGLGTEAFF. Written as DNA, the CDR3 is TGTGCCAGCAGTTTAGGACTGGGCACTGAAGCTTTCTTT. V usage is TRBV6-4 and J usage is TRBJ1-1; D gene ambiguous. The germline V gene encodes CDR1 MRHNA and CDR2 SNTAGT. V lost 5 bases to trimming and J lost 4 bases, with 11 bases between them. This CDR3 has 13 amino acids.

The CDR3 region has the DNA TGTGCCAGCAGCCCAGGGGGGGGTCAGGATCAGCCCCAGCATTTT. It encodes CASSPGGGQDQPQHF. The rearrangement joins TRBV7-9 to TRBJ1-5, with 7 bases fitting TRBD1. This CDR3 contains 15 residues. The J segment lost 5 bases and the V segment lost 5 bases, leaving 9 bases of the junction unmatched. Per germline, CDR1 SEHNR and CDR2 FQNEAQ (reference sequence).

This chain uses TRBV5-1 with TRBJ2-5; 9 bases are shared with TRBD1. The CDR3 is made up of 15 amino acids. V lost 4 bases and J lost 5; bases outside the gene matches: 9. Germline-derived CDR1 and CDR2 are SGHRS and YFSETQ. Here the CDR3 DNA reads TGCGCCAGCAGCGACACCGGGACAGGGTCGGAGACCCAGTACTTC. Translating it yields CASSDTGTGSETQYF.

For the CDR3, the DNA is TGTGCCAGCTCACCACCTAGGACAGGGCCAACGTGGGGGGCCAACGTCCTGACTTTC. Its protein is CASSPPRTGPTWGANVLTF. V is TRBV18 and J is TRBJ2-6, with 8 bases matching TRBD1. Germline CDR1 and CDR2: KGHSH and LQKENI. Trimming removed 0 bases from V and 4 bases from J; junction bases left unmatched: 11. This CDR3 spans 19 amino acids.